These 4 T cell receptor beta chains were sequenced from one sample in a study of T cell clones after liver transplantation. The data were produced by immunoSEQ multiplex PCR, yet TCRdb's version contains in-frame clones alone and is incomplete. The table has 55,000 to 75,000 clones, almost 95% seen once. The starting material was CD4+ T cells from blood, obtained around 25 months after liver transplant. These receptors were collected from a human patient who received a liver transplant. Some T cells may be graft donor cells.

This chain uses TRBV2 with TRBJ2-3; 7 bases align to TRBD2. CDR3 length: 12 amino acids. Germline CDR1 SNHLY, CDR2 FYNNEI. V gave up 2 bases and J gave up 14 bases; unmatched junction bases: 7. The CDR3 bases are TGTGCCAGCAGTGAACTGGCGGGAGCGGCGTATTTT. Its translation is CASSELAGAAYF.

This chain joins TRBV2 and TRBJ2-3; 10 positions agree with TRBD1. J was trimmed by 2 bases and V by 9 bases; bases with no gene match: 8. Germline V gives CDR1 SNHLY, CDR2 FYNNEI. The CDR3 contains 15 residues. CDR3 region: CARGEGQGITDTQYF. The CDR3 DNA follows: TGTGCCAGGGGTGAGGGACAGGGGATCACAGATACGCAGTATTTT.

The chain couples TRBV18 to TRBJ2-5; D ambiguous. This CDR3 comprises 13 residues. CDR1 KGHSH and CDR2 LQKENI come from the germline V gene. Between the trimmed V and J ends, which lost 2 bases and 7 bases, there was a span of 11 bases. The DNA for the CDR3 is TGTGCCAGCTCACCATCAAGGGAAGGGACCCAGTACTTC. This sequence encodes CASSPSREGTQYF.

This clone was counted once. This chain links TRBV7-2 with TRBJ1-5, with D unclear. This CDR3 comprises 15 residues. Trimming took 1 base from V and 3 from J, leaving 10 bases between them. In germline, CDR1 is SGHTA, CDR2 FQGNSA. CDR3 sequence (DNA): TGTGCCAGCAGCTTAGTGGGCAAACCCAATCAGCCCCAGCATTTT. Translating it yields CASSLVGKPNQPQHF.